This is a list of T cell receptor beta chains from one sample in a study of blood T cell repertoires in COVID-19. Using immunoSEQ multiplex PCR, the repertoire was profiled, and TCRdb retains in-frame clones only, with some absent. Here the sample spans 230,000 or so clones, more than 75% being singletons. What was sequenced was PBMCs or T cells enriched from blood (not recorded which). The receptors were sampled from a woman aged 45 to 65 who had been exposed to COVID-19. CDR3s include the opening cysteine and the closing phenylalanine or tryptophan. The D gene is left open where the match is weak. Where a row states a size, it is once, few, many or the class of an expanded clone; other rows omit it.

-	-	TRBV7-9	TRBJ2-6	TGTGCCAGCAGCTCCCAAAGCCCCCTATGGGGGGCCAACGTCCTGACTTTC	CASSSQSPLWGANVLTF
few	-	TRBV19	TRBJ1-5	TGTGCCAGTACCCCTACGACAGGATCTCGGAATCAGCCCCAGCATTTT	CASTPTTGSRNQPQHF
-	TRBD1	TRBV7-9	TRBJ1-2	TGTGCCAGCAGCTTAGCGGGGGACAGCCTAAGGAACTATGGCTACACCTTC	CASSLAGDSLRNYGYTF
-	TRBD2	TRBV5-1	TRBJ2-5	TGCGCCAGCAGCTTGGAAGGGAGGGTGGGCCAAGAGACCCAGTACTTC	CASSLEGRVGQETQYF
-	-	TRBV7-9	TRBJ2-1	TGTGCCAGCAGCCCGTCGGGTGCGGACAATGAGCAGTTCTTC	CASSPSGADNEQFF
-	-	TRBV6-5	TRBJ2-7	TGTGCCAGTCGCCGGGACTCAGGGTTTTACGAGCAGTACTTC	CASRRDSGFYEQYF
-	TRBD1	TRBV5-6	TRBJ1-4	TGTGCCAGCAGTCCCGGGACAGGCAATGAAAAACTGTTTTTT	CASSPGTGNEKLFF
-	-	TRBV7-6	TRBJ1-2	TGTGCCAGCAGCTTAGCGCCATCAAGTCCGGAGGGCTACACCTTC	CASSLAPSSPEGYTF
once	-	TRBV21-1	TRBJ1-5	TGTGCCAGCAGCAGGGAGGTGTTGCAGGGGGGCAATCAGCCCCAGCATTTT	CASSREVLQGGNQPQHF
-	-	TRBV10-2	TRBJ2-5	TGCGCCAGCAGTGAGGATCTAGCCCAAGAGACCCAGTACTTC	CASSEDLAQETQYF
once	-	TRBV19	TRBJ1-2	TGTGCCAGTAGTATAGTAAGGGGAAAGGCCTCCAGGGGCTACACCTTC	CASSIVRGKASRGYTF
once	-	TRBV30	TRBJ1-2	TGTGCCTGGAGTGCCCCCCCCGGGTATGGCTACACCTTC	CAWSAPPGYGYTF
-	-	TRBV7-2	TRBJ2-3	TGTGCCAGCAGCGCCGACTTTTCCACAGATACGCAGTATTTT	CASSADFSTDTQYF
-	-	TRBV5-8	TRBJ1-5	TGTGCCAGCAGCTTGGATCAGGGGCGGTATCAGCCCCAGCATTTT	CASSLDQGRYQPQHF
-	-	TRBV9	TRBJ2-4	TGTGCCAGCAGCGTGGATGGGGGGTGGGACATTCAGTACTTC	CASSVDGGWDIQYF
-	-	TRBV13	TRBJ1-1	TGTGCCAGCAGCCAACGGACACCTGAAGCTTTCTTT	CASSQRTPEAFF
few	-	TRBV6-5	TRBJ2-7	TGTGCCAGCAGTCCCTCCGCGGGGGCCTCCGGGGAGCAGTACTTC	CASSPSAGASGEQYF
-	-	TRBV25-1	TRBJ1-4	TGTGCCAGCAGGGGGGCAGGGGAGTATGAAAAACTGTTTTTT	CASRGAGEYEKLFF
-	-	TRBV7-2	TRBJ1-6	TGTGCCAGCAGCTTAGTATCTATCTATAATTCACCCCTCCACTTT	CASSLVSIYNSPLHF
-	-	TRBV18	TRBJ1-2	TGTGCCAGCTCACCAGCGGGGACCCGTTTACAGGAAGGCTACACCTTC	CASSPAGTRLQEGYTF
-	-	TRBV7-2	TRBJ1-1	TGTGCCAGCAGCTTAACAGGATTCTTTAATGGAGCTTTCTTT	CASSLTGFFNGAFF
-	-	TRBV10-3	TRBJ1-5	TGTGCTCGGCGCAGGGATCGGCAGCCCCAGCATTTT	CARRRDRQPQHF
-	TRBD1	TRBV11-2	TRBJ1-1	TGTGCCAGCAGCTTAATTAGGGGACAGGGGGAAGCTTTCTTT	CASSLIRGQGEAFF
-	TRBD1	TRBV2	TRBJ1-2	TGTGCCAGCAGATCGACAGGGGTCGCCTTAATCCGGGGCTACACCTTC	CASRSTGVALIRGYTF
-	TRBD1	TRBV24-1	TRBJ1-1	TGTGCCACCAGTGATTTGTGGGACAGGGGGCGACGCCGCACTGAAGCTTTCTTT	CATSDLWDRGRRRTEAFF
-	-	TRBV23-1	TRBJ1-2	TGCGCCAGCAGCTTAGGGAAGGTCAGGGGCGAACCCTATGGCTACACCTTC	CASSLGKVRGEPYGYTF
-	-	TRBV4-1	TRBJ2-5	TGCGCCAGCAGCAGTGAGGACAACAGAGAGACCCAGTACTTC	CASSSEDNRETQYF
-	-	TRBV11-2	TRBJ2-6	TGTGCCAGCAGCCCTCTCTGGGCGGGTTTGGGATCTGGGGCCAACGTCCTGACTTTC	CASSPLWAGLGSGANVLTF
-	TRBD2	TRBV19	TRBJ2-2	TGTGCCAGTAGTATTTCGGGAGGTACGAACACCGGGGAGCTGTTTTTT	CASSISGGTNTGELFF